This T cell receptor beta chain appears in the sequencing data of a study of blood T cell repertoires in COVID-19. Study at large: Samples came from the United States, Italy and Spain, spanning acute and convalescent COVID-19. T cells, B-cell-depleted T cells, or PBMCs provided the cDNA or gDNA that served as material.

The sample holds one count of this clone. This CDR3 spans 17 amino acids. Original handling: Using reference gene primer amplification, nucleated cell counts were estimated. Profiling relied on immunoSEQ multiplex PCR, and the TCRdb table lists in-frame clones only, not all of them. That table supplies the V and J calls and clone size; D and trimming were determined from the DNA. The sample holds over 75,000 clones, approximately 88% seen once. The chain uses TRBV21-1 and TRBJ1-4; TRBD1 reflects the table's D call only, with no check against the DNA. TRBV21-1 is marked as a pseudogene. Sequencing used peripheral blood. The receptor comes from a woman older than 75 with active or convalescent COVID-19. The CDR3 loop reads CASSNLFSRTRAEKLFF. DNA of the CDR3: TGTGCCAGCAGCAACTTATTCAGCCGGACCAGGGCCGAAAAACTGTTTTTT.